This TCR beta chain originates from a study of T cell repertoires in cytomegalovirus infection. This clonotype has just a few counts. The target antigen is unknown. Via MiXCR, TCRdb re-called the reads, giving one row per CDR3 protein. The repertoire consists of 250,000 to 300,000 distinct CDR3 sequences, with 22% occurring once and the leading ten covering 15% to 20%. This CDR3 spans 13 amino acids. Losses at the gene ends were 2 bases for V and 5 bases for J; bases not matched to a gene: 3. Germline V gene data show CDR1 as MNHEY and CDR2 as SVGAGI. The material sequenced was cultured PBMCs, taken from culture after CMV antigen stimulation. This TCR was recovered from a human donor in good health (CMV status not recorded). Some clones in this sample may be carry-over from other donors' samples. This chain connects TRBV6-5 to TRBJ2-7; 7 bases are shared with TRBD2. The CDR3 region has the DNA TGTGCCAGCAGTTACGGACTAGGGAACGAGCAGTACTTC. The encoded protein is CASSYGLGNEQYF.